This TCR beta chain was sequenced for a study of cytomegalovirus exposure and HLA in healthy donors. Across the whole study: Earlier, 117 million unique TCR beta sequences were recovered from around 190 million T cells by an analysis. Study-wide findings and caveats: The investigators catalogued under 200 TCR beta chains as cytomegalovirus-associated. For cytomegalovirus status, the classifier reportedly gave diagnoses with high specificity and sensitivity. Sequencing probably produced one cluster of sequence variants that were highly shared.

The CDR3 runs 15 residues. Germline V gene sequence: CDR1 SSHAT, CDR2 FNYEAQ (reference sequence). 60 Vbeta and 13 Jbeta primers were used in PCR. Generated by immunoSEQ multiplex PCR, the TCRdb table keeps only in-frame clones and is missing some. Counted here are about 120,000 clones, over 9.5% occurring once; the ten biggest clones make up approximately 4.4%. A remark on this clone: Antigen unknown. A junction end diverges from the germline sequence, so it may reflect a read error.

The rearrangement joins TRBV7-7 to TRBJ2-5, with TRBD2 matching 13 bases. Specimen: PBMCs. This clonotype was obtained from a woman aged 18-29 years in good health and CMV-seropositive. This CDR3 reads CASSLGLAGVETQYF. The CDR3 DNA follows: TGTGCTAGCAGCTTAGGACTAGCGGGAGTAGAGACCCAGTACTTC. The complete variable domain, with remaining parts taken from reference TRBV7-7 and TRBJ2-5, reads GAGVSQSPRYKVTKRGQDVTLRCDPISSHATLYWYQQALGQGPEFLTYFNYEAQPDKSGLPSDRFSAERPEGSISTLTIQRTEQRDSAMYRCASSLGLAGVETQYFGPGTRLLVL.